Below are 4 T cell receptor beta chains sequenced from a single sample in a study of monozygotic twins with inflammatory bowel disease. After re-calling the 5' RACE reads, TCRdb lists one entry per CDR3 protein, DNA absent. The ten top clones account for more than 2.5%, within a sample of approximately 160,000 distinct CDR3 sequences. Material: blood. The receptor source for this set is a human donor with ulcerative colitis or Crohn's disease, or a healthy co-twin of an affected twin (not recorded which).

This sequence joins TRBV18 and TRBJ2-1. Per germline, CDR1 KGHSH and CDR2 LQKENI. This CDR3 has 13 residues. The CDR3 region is CASSLLTESEQFF.

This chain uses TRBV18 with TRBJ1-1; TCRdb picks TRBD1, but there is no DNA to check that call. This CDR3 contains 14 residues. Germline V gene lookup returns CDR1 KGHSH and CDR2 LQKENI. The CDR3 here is CASSLGHMNTEAFF.

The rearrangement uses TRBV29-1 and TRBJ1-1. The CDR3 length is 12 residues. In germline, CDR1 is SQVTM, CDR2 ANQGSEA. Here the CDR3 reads CSAWTPGSEAFF.

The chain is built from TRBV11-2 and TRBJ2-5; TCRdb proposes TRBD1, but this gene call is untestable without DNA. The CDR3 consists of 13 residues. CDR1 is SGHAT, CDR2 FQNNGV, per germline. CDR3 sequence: CASSRGTEETQYF.